This T cell receptor beta chain was obtained from a study of OX40 agonist ivuxolimab in advanced cancers. Across the study: Ivuxolimab is an agonistic anti-OX40 (CD134) antibody, and patients were treated with it. Every 2 weeks, patients got intravenous ivuxolimab at one of six dose levels (0.01-10 mg/kg).

Autoimmune disease history or systemic immunosuppression disqualified patients. Unmatched junction bases numbered 7, after V lost 3 bases and J lost 2 bases. This CDR3 is built from 17 residues. The germline V gene encodes CDR1 LGHNA and CDR2 YSLEER. The repertoire was sequenced with immunoSEQ multiplex PCR; TCRdb's copy has only in-frame clones and lacks some. The sample carries about 80,000 clones, roughly nine tenths recorded once. The clonotype comes from an adult with an advanced solid tumor such as melanoma, head and neck, liver or kidney cancer. Sequencing was performed on CD4+ or CD8+ T cells sorted from blood, taken in a trial of the OX40 agonist ivuxolimab. This chain links TRBV4-3 with TRBJ2-1; 10 nucleotides match TRBD1. The CDR3: CASSQGLGTGAYNEQFF. The CDR3 DNA follows: TGCGCCAGCAGCCAGGGCCTCGGGACAGGGGCCTACAATGAGCAGTTCTTC.